This T cell receptor beta chain emerged from a study of shared clonotypes between healthy human individuals. General study results and limits: Rarefaction curves obtained for sorted subsets showed sequencing incomplete despite large depth.

Every subset had its genomic DNA shared out evenly among several immunoSEQ plates. Sequenced by immunoSEQ multiplex PCR; TCRdb stores in-frame clones only, minus some. The table records more than 2,000,000 clones, over 85% of them present only once. This CDR3 has 13 residues. Deletions cut 6 bases from V and 5 bases from J, with 11 bases between. CDR1 and CDR2 from the germline V gene are LNHDA and SQIVND (reference sequence). Of note for this clone: The antigen remains undetermined.

Specimen: naive CD4+ T cells from PBMCs. This sample's subset: CD45RA+ positively selected. The chain has TRBV19 and TRBJ2-1; D might be TRBD1 or TRBD2, each matching 5 bases. The source of this sequence is a man younger than 35 in good health. Some clones in this sample may be carry-over from other donors' samples. The CDR3 nucleotides read TGTGCCAGTAGCTCCGGGACGGACAATGAGCAGTTCTTC. It codes for CASSSGTDNEQFF.